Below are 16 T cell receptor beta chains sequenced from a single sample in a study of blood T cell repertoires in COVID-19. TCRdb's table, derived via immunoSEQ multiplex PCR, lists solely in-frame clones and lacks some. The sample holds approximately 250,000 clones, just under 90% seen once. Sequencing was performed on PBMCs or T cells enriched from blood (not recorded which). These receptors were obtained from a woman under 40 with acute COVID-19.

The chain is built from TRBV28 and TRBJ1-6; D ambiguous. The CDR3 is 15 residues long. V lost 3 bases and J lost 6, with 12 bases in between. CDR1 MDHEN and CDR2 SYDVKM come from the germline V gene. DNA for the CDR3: TGTGCCAGCAGTTTGGGCGCCCTTTTTAATTCACCCCTCCACTTT. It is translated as CASSLGALFNSPLHF.

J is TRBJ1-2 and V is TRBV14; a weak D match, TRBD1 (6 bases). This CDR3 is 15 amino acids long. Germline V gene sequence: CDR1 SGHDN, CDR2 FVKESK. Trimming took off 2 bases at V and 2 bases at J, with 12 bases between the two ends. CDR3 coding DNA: TGTGCCAGCAGCCAACGGCCAGGGGAGAACTATGGCTACACCTTC. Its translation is CASSQRPGENYGYTF. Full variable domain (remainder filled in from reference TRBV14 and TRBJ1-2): EAGVTQFPSHSVIEKGQTVTLRCDPISGHDNLYWYRRVMGKEIKFLLHFVKESKQDESGMPNNRFLAERTGGTYSTLKVQPAELEDSGVYFCASSQRPGENYGYTFGSGTRLTVV.

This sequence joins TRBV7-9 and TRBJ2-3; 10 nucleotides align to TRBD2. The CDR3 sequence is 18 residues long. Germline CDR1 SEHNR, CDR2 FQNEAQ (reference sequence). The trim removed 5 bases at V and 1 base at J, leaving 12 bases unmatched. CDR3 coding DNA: TGTGCCAGCAGCAGGACTAGCGGCCGGATCTTAGGCACAGATACGCAGTATTTT. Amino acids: CASSRTSGRILGTDTQYF.

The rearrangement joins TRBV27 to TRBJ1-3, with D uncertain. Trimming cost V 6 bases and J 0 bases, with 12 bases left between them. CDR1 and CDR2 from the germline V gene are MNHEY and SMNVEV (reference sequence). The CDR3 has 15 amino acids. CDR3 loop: CASRQKPYSGNTIYF. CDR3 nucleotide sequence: TGTGCCAGCAGACAGAAACCTTACTCTGGAAACACCATATATTTT.

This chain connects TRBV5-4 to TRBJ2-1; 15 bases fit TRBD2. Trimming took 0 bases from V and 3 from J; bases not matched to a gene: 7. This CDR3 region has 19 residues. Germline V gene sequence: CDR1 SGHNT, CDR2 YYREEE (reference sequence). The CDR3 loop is CASSLARTSGRAFYNEQFF. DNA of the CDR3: TGTGCCAGCAGCTTGGCCAGGACTAGCGGGAGGGCCTTCTACAATGAGCAGTTCTTC.

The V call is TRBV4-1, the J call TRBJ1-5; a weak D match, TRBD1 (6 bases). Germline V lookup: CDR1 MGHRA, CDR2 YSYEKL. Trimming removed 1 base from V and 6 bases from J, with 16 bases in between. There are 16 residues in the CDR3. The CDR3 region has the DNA TGCGCCAGCAGCCAAGTTTCGGGACACGATTTTCAGCCCCAGCATTTT. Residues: CASSQVSGHDFQPQHF.

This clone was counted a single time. The chain's CDR3 is CASSLARPRDTQYF. The CDR3 region has the DNA TGTGCCAGCAGCTTAGCCCGTCCCCGAGATACGCAGTATTTT. The chain employs TRBV13 and TRBJ2-3; D ambiguous. Looked up from germline, CDR1 is PRHDT and CDR2 is FYEKMQ (reference sequence). CDR3 length: 14 residues. Trimming took 1 base from V and 5 from J, leaving 10 bases between them.

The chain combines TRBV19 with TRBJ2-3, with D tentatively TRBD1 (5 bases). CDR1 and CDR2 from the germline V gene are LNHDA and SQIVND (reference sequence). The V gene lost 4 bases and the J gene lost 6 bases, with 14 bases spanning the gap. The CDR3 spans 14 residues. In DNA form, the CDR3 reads TGTGCCAGTAGTACAGCAGGGTCAAGGGATACGCAGTATTTT. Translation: CASSTAGSRDTQYF. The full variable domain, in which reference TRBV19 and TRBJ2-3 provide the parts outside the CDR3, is DGGITQSPKYLFRKEGQNVTLSCEQNLNHDAMYWYRQDPGQGLRLIYYSQIVNDFQKGDIAEGYSVSREKKESFPLTVTSAQKNPTAFYLCASSTAGSRDTQYFGPGTRLTVL.

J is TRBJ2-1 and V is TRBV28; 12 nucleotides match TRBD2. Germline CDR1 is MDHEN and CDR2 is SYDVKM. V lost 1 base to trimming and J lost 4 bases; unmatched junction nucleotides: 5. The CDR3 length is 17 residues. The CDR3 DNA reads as TGTGCCAGCAGTTTATATGCTAGCGGGAGGGGGTACAATGAGCAGTTCTTC. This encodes CASSLYASGRGYNEQFF. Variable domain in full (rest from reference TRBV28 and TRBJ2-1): DVKVTQSSRYLVKRTGEKVFLECVQDMDHENMFWYRQDPGLGLRLIYFSYDVKMKEKGDIPEGYSVSREKKERFSLILESASTNQTSMYLCASSLYASGRGYNEQFFGPGTRLTVL.

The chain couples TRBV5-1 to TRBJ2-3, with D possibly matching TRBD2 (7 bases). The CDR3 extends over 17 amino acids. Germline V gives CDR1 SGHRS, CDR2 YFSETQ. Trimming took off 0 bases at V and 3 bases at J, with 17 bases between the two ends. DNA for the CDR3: TGCGCCAGCAGCTTGGGATACGGGAGGAGGGGGACAGATACGCAGTATTTT. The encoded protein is CASSLGYGRRGTDTQYF.

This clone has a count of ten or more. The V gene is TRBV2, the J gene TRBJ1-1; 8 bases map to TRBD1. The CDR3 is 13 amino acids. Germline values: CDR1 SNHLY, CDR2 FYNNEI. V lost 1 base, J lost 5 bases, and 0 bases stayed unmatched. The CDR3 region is CASSEGQGTEAFF. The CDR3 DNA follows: TGTGCCAGCAGTGAAGGACAGGGGACTGAAGCTTTCTTT. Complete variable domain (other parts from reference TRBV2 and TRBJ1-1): EPEVTQTPSHQVTQMGQEVILRCVPISNHLYFYWYRQILGQKVEFLVSFYNNEISEKSEIFDDQFSVERPDGSNFTLKIRSTKLEDSAMYFCASSEGQGTEAFFGQGTRLTVV.

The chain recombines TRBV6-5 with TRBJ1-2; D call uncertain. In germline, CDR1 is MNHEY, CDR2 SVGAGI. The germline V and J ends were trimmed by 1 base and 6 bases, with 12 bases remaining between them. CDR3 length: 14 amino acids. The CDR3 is CASSYYGGADGYTF. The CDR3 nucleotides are TGTGCCAGCAGTTACTACGGCGGCGCAGATGGCTACACCTTC.

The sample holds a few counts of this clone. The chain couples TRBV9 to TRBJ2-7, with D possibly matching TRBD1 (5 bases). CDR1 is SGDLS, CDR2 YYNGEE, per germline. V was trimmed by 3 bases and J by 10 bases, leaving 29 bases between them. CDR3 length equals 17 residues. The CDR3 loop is CASSAFRSAGFSPYQYF. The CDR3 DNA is TGTGCCAGCAGCGCGTTCAGATCGGCAGGGTTTTCCCCCTACCAGTACTTC.

The CDR3 is CASRTGSVVNEQFF. The CDR3 nucleotides read TGTGCCAGCAGAACCGGGTCCGTGGTTAATGAGCAGTTCTTC. The chain uses TRBV6-5 and TRBJ2-1; no clear D gene. V lost 6 bases and J 7 bases, leaving 16 bases between the germline ends. The CDR3 is 14 residues long. Germline V gives CDR1 MNHEY, CDR2 SVGAGI.

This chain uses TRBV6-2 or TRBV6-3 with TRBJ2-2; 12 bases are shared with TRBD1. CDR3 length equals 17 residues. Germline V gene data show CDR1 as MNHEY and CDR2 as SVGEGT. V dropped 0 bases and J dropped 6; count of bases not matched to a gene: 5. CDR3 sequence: CASSYSRDRGLPGELFF. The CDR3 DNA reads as TGTGCCAGCAGTTACTCGAGGGACAGGGGGCTGCCCGGGGAGCTGTTTTTT.

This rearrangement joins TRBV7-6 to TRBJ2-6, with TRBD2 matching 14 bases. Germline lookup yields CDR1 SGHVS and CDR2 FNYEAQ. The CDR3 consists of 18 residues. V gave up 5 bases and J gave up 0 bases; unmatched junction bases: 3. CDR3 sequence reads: CASSPGTSGSSGANVLTF. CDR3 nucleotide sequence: TGTGCCAGCAGCCCGGGGACTAGCGGGAGCTCTGGGGCCAACGTCCTGACTTTC.